This T cell receptor (beta chain) was recorded in a study of blood T cell repertoires in COVID-19. Note on this clone: The identical CDR3 is also encoded by other nucleotide sequences in the sample.

Assay used: immunoSEQ multiplex PCR; TCRdb lists only in-frame clones, some missing. The profile shows about 280,000 clones, 86% of them singletons. This CDR3 comprises 14 residues. Trimming took 6 bases from V and 1 from J, leaving 13 bases between them. Germline-derived CDR1 and CDR2 are SNHLY and FYNNEI. The gene calls are TRBV2 and TRBJ2-7; TRBD2 is a possible D gene (5 bases). The receptor was derived from a woman aged 65 to 85 with COVID-19, enrolled during active disease. The specimen was peripheral blood. CDR3 sequence (DNA): TGTGCCAGCAGGGGCTTGCCGGGGTCCTACGAGCAGTACTTC. It codes for CASRGLPGSYEQYF.